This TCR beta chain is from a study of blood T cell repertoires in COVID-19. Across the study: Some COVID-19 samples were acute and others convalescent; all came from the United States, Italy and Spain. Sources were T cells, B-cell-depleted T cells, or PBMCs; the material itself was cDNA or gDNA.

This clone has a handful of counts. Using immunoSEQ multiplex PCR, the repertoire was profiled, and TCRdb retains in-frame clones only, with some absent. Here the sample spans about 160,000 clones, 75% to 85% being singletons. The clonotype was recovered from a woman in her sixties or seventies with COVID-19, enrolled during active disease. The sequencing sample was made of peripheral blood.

The CDR3 protein is CASSVGQGSQPQHF. The DNA of the CDR3 is TGCGCCAGCTCCGTCGGACAGGGGAGTCAGCCCCAGCATTTT. The chain couples TRBV5-1 to TRBJ1-5; TRBD1 matches 9 bases. V lost 7 bases, J lost 6 bases, and 8 bases stayed unmatched. Germline values: CDR1 SGHRS, CDR2 YFSETQ. This CDR3 spans 14 amino acids. Based on the CDR3 plus reference TRBV5-1 and TRBJ1-5, the full variable domain is KAGVTQTPRYLIKTRGQQVTLSCSPISGHRSVSWYQQTPGQGLQFLFEYFSETQRNKGNFPGRFSGRQFSNSRSEMNVSTLELGDSALYLCASSVGQGSQPQHFGDGTRLSIL.